These 13 T cell receptor beta chains originate from one sample sequenced in a study of blood T cell repertoires in COVID-19. Assay: immunoSEQ multiplex PCR; the TCRdb copy retains only in-frame clones and omits some. The table includes about 92,000 clones, roughly nine tenths detected once. The sequenced sample consisted of peripheral blood. The source of these receptors is an older woman with COVID-19, enrolled during active disease.

V and J are TRBV6-2 or TRBV6-3 and TRBJ2-1, with 9 nucleotides matching TRBD1. CDR3 length: 14 residues. Germline V gene sequence: CDR1 MNHEY, CDR2 SVGEGT. With V trimmed by 2 bases and J by 14 bases, 10 bases remained unmatched. The CDR3 loop is CASSYGTGRRVEFF. CDR3 sequence (DNA): TGTGCCAGCAGTTACGGGACAGGGCGCCGCGTGGAGTTCTTC.

The chain uses TRBV30 and TRBJ1-2, with a tentative D call TRBD1 (6 bases). Germline V CDR1 and CDR2: GTSNPN, SVGIG (reference sequence). The CDR3 consists of 13 residues. V shed 0 bases and J shed 4 bases, with 9 bases lying between them. The CDR3 region is CAWSVQTGYGYTF. CDR3 DNA sequence: TGTGCCTGGAGTGTTCAGACAGGCTATGGCTACACCTTC.

This chain uses TRBV11-3 with TRBJ2-5; TRBD2 matches at 8 bases. This CDR3 comprises 15 residues. After removal of 3 bases from V and 2 bases from J, the junction contained 5 bases not matched to a gene. CDR1 and CDR2 from the germline V gene are SGHNT and YENEEA. The CDR3 region is CASSLGVAGQETQYF. The DNA of the CDR3 is TGTGCCAGCAGCTTGGGGGTAGCGGGGCAAGAGACCCAGTACTTC.

The chain couples TRBV5-1 to TRBJ2-7; D possibly corresponds to TRBD1 (5 bases). This CDR3 is 13 amino acids long. V lost 0 bases, J lost 10 bases, and 14 bases lay in between. CDR1 is SGHRS, CDR2 YFSETQ, per germline. CDR3 in amino acids: CASSLAEGVEQYF. The CDR3 nucleotides are TGCGCCAGCAGCTTGGCCGAAGGGGTCGAACAGTACTTC.

This chain uses TRBV5-1 with TRBJ1-1; TRBD1 agrees at 8 bases. Germline loops: CDR1 SGHRS, CDR2 YFSETQ. V lost 4 bases and J lost 5; bases outside the gene matches: 4. This CDR3 region has 13 residues. The CDR3 sequence is CASSLWTGTEAFF. The CDR3 DNA reads as TGCGCCAGCAGCCTCTGGACAGGGACTGAAGCTTTCTTT.

This clone has just one count. V and J are TRBV20-1 and TRBJ1-1; D uncertain. The V end was cut by 6 bases, the J end by 11 bases, with 13 bases between. Per germline, CDR1 DFQATT and CDR2 SNEGSKA (reference sequence). CDR3 length: 10 amino acids. Written as DNA, the CDR3 is TGCAGTGCGGCAGACATAGCGGCTTTCTTT. Residues: CSAADIAAFF.

This sequence joins TRBV28 and TRBJ1-4; 9 nucleotides align to TRBD1. This CDR3 spans 14 amino acids. Germline V lookup: CDR1 MDHEN, CDR2 SYDVKM. V dropped 6 bases and J dropped 6; count of bases not matched to a gene: 5. This CDR3 reads CASRLQGAHEKLFF. CDR3 DNA: TGTGCCAGCAGACTACAGGGGGCGCATGAAAAACTGTTTTTT.

The V call is TRBV19, the J call TRBJ1-6; D gene uncertain. The CDR3 extends over 14 amino acids. V was shortened by 3 bases and J by 10 bases, with 13 bases between the two germline ends. CDR1 is LNHDA and CDR2 is SQIVND in the germline V gene (reference sequence). In DNA, the CDR3 is TGTGCCAGTAGTATGCCAGCGGAGCAGTCACCCCTCCACTTT. This sequence encodes CASSMPAEQSPLHF.

The chain recombines TRBV6-5 with TRBJ2-7, with 7 bases matching TRBD2. The V segment lost 5 bases and the J segment 6 bases; nucleotides outside the gene matches: 7. CDR1 and CDR2 from the germline V gene are MNHEY and SVGAGI. This CDR3 region has 13 residues. The CDR3 spells CASSTPGGREQYF. CDR3 bases: TGTGCCAGCAGTACCCCGGGGGGACGCGAGCAGTACTTC.

This sequence joins TRBV28 and TRBJ1-2; 8 bases are shared with TRBD1. The germline V gene encodes CDR1 MDHEN and CDR2 SYDVKM. The CDR3 has 14 residues. The J segment lost 4 bases and the V segment lost 3 bases, leaving 4 bases of the junction unmatched. The CDR3 bases are TGTGCCAGCAGTTTGGCAGGGGGCCGCTATGGCTACACCTTC. Amino acid sequence: CASSLAGGRYGYTF.

J is TRBJ1-2 and V is TRBV4-2; 9 bases align to TRBD1. The germline V gene encodes CDR1 LGHNA and CDR2 YNFKEQ. This CDR3 contains 15 residues. Unmatched junction bases numbered 8, after V lost 4 bases and J lost 5 bases. CDR3 loop: CASSPPGQGEYGYTF. The CDR3 bases are TGTGCCAGCAGCCCACCGGGACAGGGCGAATATGGCTACACCTTC.

This clone was observed a handful of times. The gene calls are TRBV29-1 and TRBJ1-2; 7 bases are shared with TRBD1. The CDR3 extends over 11 amino acids. The V gene's germline CDR1 is SQVTM and CDR2 ANQGSEA. Losses at the gene ends were 7 bases for V and 2 bases for J; bases not matched to a gene: 1. The CDR3 loop is CSGDSNYGYTF. CDR3 coding DNA: TGCAGCGGGGACAGCAACTATGGCTACACCTTC.

The genes are TRBV9 and TRBJ2-7; TRBD1 aligns across 7 bases. The junction had 15 bases not matched to a gene; V was cut back by 5 bases and J by 4 bases. CDR1 is SGDLS and CDR2 is YYNGEE in the germline V gene. The CDR3 runs 16 residues. CDR3 in amino acids: CASSPGTGTVVYEQYF. The CDR3 DNA reads TGTGCCAGCAGTCCCGGTACCGGGACAGTGGTATACGAGCAGTACTTC.